This T cell receptor (beta chain) was captured in a study of T-cell memory formation after mild COVID-19 (TCRdb year 2021). Describing the broader study: TCR sequence clusters from the two donors were found to be largely donor specific. In a couple of donors, T-cell clones that expanded and contracted after mild COVID-19 were tracked by sequencing TCRalpha and TCRbeta repertoires over time. Two young, previously healthy adult volunteers, one female and one male, were included in the cohort. The paper's findings and limits, for the study overall: Only a couple of mild cases were covered by the study, and larger cohorts that include severe cases with pre-infection samples were considered necessary. SARS-CoV-2 specificity of the second-wave clones peaking on day 37 was not confirmed. Balanced CD4/CD8 phenotypes were observed for clones contracting from day 15 to 85, whereas a bias towards CD4+ was observed for a second wave of clones expanding from day 15 to 37. Contracting CD4+ clones appeared mostly in the CM and EM memory subsets, whereas CD8+ clones were enriched in EMRA. Some responding clones were found in pre-infection memory, which suggests that pre-existing cross-reactive memory T cells took part in the SARS-CoV-2 response.

The instrument given in TCRdb is Illumina NovaSeq 6000. TCRalpha and TCRbeta cDNA libraries were constructed by 5'RACE with constant-segment primers, with sample barcodes and unique molecular identifiers being introduced. Trizol reagent was used to extract RNA from every sample. Library amplification was performed in two PCR steps, and a second sample barcode and Illumina TruSeq adapters were introduced in the second step. Sequencing of libraries was performed on an Illumina NovaSeq with 2 x 150 bp paired-end reads. The study's processing was this. With migec v1.2.7, reads were demultiplexed and then collapsed into UMI-guided consensus sequences. With mixcr v2.1.11, UMI consensuses were aligned to TRA and TRB V and J templates and assembled into clonotypes. Clonotypes were classified as expanded or contracted when called significant by both edgeR and NoisET, with noise models trained on biological replicates. For edgeR calls, the cutoffs were a false discovery rate-adjusted p below 0.01 and a log2 fold-change threshold of 1. As an exploratory analysis of dynamics, PCA with hierarchical clustering was applied to max-normalized trajectories of the 1000 most abundant clonotypes. Separately sequenced CD4+ and CD8+ repertoires were used to assign a CD4 or CD8 phenotype to each responding clone. The public reads were reprocessed in TCRdb via fastp at Q25 and MiXCR, keeping in-frame beta chains. Every distinct CDR3 protein forms one entry, paired with its most common genes and DNA. TCRdb's processing, not the authors', yielded these V and J calls. The sample table holds some 120,000 distinct CDR3 sequences, of which 5% to 6.5% were seen once. Under 2.5% of the sample comes from the top ten.

Ficoll-Paque density gradient centrifugation was used to isolate PBMCs. The CDR3 covers 14 residues, taking in both the cysteine and the phenylalanine. Kept here is only the CDR3 DNA, which spans 42 bases and is read in frame from base 1. At the junction V is shortened by 5 bases and J by 4 bases, with 14 bases in between. CDR1 and CDR2, per the germline V gene, are SGHTA and FQGNSA. As for this clonotype: Its antigen has not been determined. No per-base quality is available; no much larger clone lies one base away.

The origin of this receptor is an adult woman who had mild COVID-19 (a few samples of this study predate the infection). The sample titles of this study are shuffled in the database, so cell type and time point are left out; the donor was told from shared clones. The sample taken for sequencing was PBMCs or a T cell subset sorted from them (not recorded which). This chain joins TRBV7-2 to TRBJ1-2; TRBD1 might be the D gene, on 6 matching bases. At the DNA level, the sequence is TGTGCCAGCAGCCCCTCAGGGGCTTCCTATGGCTACACCTTC. Its protein reads: CASSPSGASYGYTF.